The T cell receptor beta chain under discussion was sequenced for a study of T-cell reconstitution after alpha-beta-depleted transplantation in children. A TCRbeta library incorporating unique molecular identifiers was prepared. TCRdb called the PCR reads again in MiXCR, with one record for every CDR3 protein. Here the sample spans around 250,000 distinct CDR3 sequences, around 8% being singletons. Germline values: CDR1 MGHRA, CDR2 YSYEKL. Germline trimming cut 0 bases from V and 3 bases from J; bases unmatched to any gene: 10. There are 21 residues in the CDR3. The sample was PBMCs, mostly from graft donor cells, taken 180 days after TCRalphabeta/CD19-depleted stem cell transplant. This receptor was identified in a male patient aged 10 to 17 who had a stem cell transplant for acute lymphoblastic leukemia, so the T cells may come from the graft donor. V usage is TRBV4-1 and J usage is TRBJ2-2; 16 bases line up with TRBD2. CDR3: CASSQDPGTSGRAEDTGELFF. Here the CDR3 DNA reads TGCGCCAGCAGCCAAGATCCAGGGACTAGCGGGAGGGCCGAGGACACCGGGGAGCTGTTTTTT.